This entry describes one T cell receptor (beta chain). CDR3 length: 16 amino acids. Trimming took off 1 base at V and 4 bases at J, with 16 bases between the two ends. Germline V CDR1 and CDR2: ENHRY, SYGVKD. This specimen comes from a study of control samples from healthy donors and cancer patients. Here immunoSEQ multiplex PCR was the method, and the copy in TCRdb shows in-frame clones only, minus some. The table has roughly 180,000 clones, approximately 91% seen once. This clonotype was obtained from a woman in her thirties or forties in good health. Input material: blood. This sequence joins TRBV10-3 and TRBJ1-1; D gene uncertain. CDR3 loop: CAISEYYVGGSTEAFF. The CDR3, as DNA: TGTGCCATCAGTGAGTATTATGTCGGAGGGAGCACTGAAGCTTTCTTT.